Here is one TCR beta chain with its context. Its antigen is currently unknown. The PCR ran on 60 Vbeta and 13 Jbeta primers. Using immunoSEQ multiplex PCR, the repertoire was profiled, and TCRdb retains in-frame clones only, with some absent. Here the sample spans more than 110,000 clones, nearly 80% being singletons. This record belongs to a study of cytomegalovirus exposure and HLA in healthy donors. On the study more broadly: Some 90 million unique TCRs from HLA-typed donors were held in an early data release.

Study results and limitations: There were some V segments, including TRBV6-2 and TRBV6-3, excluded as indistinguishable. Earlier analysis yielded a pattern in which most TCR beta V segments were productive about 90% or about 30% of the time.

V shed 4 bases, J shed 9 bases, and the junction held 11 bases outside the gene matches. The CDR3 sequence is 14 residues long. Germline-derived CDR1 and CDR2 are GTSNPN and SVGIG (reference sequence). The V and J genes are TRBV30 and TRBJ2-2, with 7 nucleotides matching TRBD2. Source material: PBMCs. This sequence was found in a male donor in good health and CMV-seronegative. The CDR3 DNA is TGTGCCTGGAATGTACCATGGGGGGGACGGGAGCTGTTTTTT. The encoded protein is CAWNVPWGGRELFF.